This entry is about one TCR beta chain. In the same sample, other DNA sequences code for this CDR3. The data were obtained in a study of metastatic and nonmetastatic thyroid tumors. In the study overall: Across peripheral blood and tumor or nodule tissue samples taken from malignant and benign thyroid patients, the repertoires were compared with one another.

From the PCR reads, TCRdb re-called clones with MiXCR. The sample includes around 6,100 clones, around 32% of them seen just once. CDR1 and CDR2 from the germline V gene are MNHEY and SVGEGT. Germline trimming cut 2 bases from V and 3 bases from J; bases unmatched to any gene: 9. The CDR3 totals 16 residues. Prior to thyroid surgery, none of the patients had received any treatment. The sequenced material came from adjacent normal tissue. This receptor was obtained from a female donor with papillary thyroid cancer or a benign thyroid nodule (not recorded which). Some clones in this sample may be carry-over from other donors' samples. J is TRBJ2-7 and V is TRBV6-2 or TRBV6-3, with 8 bases identical to TRBD1. The CDR3 DNA reads TGTGCCAGCAGTTACGCGGTCCGTACAGGGGGCTACGAGCAGTACTTC. Translation gives CASSYAVRTGGYEQYF.